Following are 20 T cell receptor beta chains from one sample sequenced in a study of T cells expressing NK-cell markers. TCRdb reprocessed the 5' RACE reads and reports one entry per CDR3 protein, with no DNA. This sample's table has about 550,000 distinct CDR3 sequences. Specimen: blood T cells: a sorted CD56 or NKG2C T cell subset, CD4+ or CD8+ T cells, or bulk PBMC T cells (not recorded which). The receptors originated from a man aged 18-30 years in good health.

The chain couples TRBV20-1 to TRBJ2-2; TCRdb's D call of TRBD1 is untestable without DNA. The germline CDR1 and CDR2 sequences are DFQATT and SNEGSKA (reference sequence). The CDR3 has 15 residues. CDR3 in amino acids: CSAQSWGEGTGELFF.

The CDR3 loop reads CASRGGTGNQPQHF. The V and J genes are TRBV12-3 or TRBV12-4 and TRBJ1-5; TCRdb reports TRBD1, a call that lacks DNA to check it against. This CDR3 is built from 14 residues.

CDR3 residues: CASRPEQDSYNSPLHF. The chain joins TRBV4-2 to TRBJ1-6. The germline gives CDR1 LGHNA, CDR2 YNFKEQ. The CDR3 contains 16 residues.

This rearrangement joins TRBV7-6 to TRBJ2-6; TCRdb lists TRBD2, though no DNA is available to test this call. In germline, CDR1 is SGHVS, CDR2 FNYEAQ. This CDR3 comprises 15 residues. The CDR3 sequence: CASSSGGPGANVLTF.

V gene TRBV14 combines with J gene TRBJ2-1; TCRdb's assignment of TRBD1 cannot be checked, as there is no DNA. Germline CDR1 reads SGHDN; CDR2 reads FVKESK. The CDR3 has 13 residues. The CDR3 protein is CASSPGTGREQFF.

CDR3 sequence: CASSLNRVGYTF. This chain joins TRBV12-3 or TRBV12-4 and TRBJ1-2; TCRdb's assignment of TRBD1 cannot be checked, as there is no DNA. The CDR3 has 12 amino acids.

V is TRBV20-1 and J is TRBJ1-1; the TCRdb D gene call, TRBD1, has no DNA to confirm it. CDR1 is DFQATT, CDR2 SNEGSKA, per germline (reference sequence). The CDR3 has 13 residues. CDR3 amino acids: CSAPRGMNTEAFF.

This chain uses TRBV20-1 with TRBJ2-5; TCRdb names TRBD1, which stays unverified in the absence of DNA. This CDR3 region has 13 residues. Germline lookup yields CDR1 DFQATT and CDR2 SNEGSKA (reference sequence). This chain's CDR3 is CSASDRVLETQYF.

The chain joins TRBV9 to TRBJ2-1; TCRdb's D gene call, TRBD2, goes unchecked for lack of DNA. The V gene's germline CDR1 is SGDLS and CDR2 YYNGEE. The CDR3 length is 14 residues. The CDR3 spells CASSVAGVGYEQFF.

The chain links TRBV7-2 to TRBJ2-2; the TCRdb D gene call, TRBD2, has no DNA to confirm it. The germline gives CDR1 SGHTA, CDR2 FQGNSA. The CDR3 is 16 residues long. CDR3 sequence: CASSTTSGGLAGELFF.

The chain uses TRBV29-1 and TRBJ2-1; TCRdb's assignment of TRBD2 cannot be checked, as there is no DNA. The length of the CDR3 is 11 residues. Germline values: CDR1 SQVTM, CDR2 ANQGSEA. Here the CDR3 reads CSVGTSFPQFF.

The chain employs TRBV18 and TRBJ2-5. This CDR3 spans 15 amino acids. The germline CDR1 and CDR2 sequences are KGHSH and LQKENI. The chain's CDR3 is CASSPPRKVRETQYF.

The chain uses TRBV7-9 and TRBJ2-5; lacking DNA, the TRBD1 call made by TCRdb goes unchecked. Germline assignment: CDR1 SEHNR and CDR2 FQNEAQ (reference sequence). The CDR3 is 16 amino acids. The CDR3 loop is CASSSDRAGFEETQYF.

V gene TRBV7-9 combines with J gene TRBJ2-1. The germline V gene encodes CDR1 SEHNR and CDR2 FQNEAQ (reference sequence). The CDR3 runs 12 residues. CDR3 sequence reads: CAISIGDGEQFF.

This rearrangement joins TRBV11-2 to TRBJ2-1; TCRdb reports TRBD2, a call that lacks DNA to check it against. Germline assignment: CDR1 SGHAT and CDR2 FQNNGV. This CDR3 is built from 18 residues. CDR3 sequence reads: CASSSGLAGLSSYNEQFF. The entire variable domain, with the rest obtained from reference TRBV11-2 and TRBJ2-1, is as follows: EAGVAQSPRYKIIEKRQSVAFWCNPISGHATLYWYQQILGQGPKLLIQFQNNGVVDDSQLPKDRFSAERLKGVDSTLKIQPAKLEDSAVYLCASSSGLAGLSSYNEQFFGPGTRLTVL.

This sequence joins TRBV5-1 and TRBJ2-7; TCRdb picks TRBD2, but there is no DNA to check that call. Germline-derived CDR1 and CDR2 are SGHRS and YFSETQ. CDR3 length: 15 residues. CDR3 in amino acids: CASSQGLAGEGEQYF. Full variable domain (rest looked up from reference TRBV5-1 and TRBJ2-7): KAGVTQTPRYLIKTRGQQVTLSCSPISGHRSVSWYQQTPGQGLQFLFEYFSETQRNKGNFPGRFSGRQFSNSRSEMNVSTLELGDSALYLCASSQGLAGEGEQYFGPGTRLTVT.

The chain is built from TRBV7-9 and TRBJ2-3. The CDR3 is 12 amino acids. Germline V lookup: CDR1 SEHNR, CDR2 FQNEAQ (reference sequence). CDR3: CASWVGTDTQYF.

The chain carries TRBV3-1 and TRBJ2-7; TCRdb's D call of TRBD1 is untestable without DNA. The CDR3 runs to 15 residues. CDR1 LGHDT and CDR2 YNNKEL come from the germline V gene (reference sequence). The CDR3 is CASSQTGRGEYEQYF.

The CDR3 protein is CATSDLPLKTGGNTDTQYF. The rearrangement links TRBV24-1 to TRBJ2-3; lacking DNA, the TRBD1 call made by TCRdb goes unchecked. This CDR3 has 19 residues. CDR1 is KGHDR, CDR2 SFDVKD, per germline.

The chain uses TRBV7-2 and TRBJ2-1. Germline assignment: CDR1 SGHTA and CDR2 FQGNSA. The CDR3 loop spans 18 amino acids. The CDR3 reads CASSLAGRSASSYNEQFF.